This record concerns one T cell receptor beta chain sequence. What it recognizes is unknown. The sample comes from a study of OX40 agonist ivuxolimab in advanced cancers. Overall study: Six ivuxolimab dose levels, 0.01 to 10 mg/kg, were given intravenously every 2 weeks. Participants averaged roughly 60 years of age (range about 23 to 90) and were around 85% male.

Trimming removed 6 bases from V and 2 bases from J, with 4 bases in between. The CDR3 runs 10 residues. The germline V gene has CDR1 DFQATT and CDR2 SNEGSKA (reference sequence). Study-level findings and limits: Several nonresponders also turned out to have low normalized T-cell clonal expansion.

Profiling relied on immunoSEQ multiplex PCR, and the TCRdb table lists in-frame clones only, not all of them. Here the sample spans 40,000 to 45,000 clones, roughly 88% being singletons. The gene calls are TRBV20-1 and TRBJ1-2; the D is unclear. This TCR was sampled from an adult with an advanced solid tumor such as melanoma, head and neck, liver or kidney cancer. This specimen consisted of CD4+ or CD8+ T cells sorted from blood, obtained in a trial of the OX40 agonist ivuxolimab. The DNA of the CDR3 is TGCAGTGCGGGAAACTATGGCTACACCTTC. It is translated as CSAGNYGYTF.